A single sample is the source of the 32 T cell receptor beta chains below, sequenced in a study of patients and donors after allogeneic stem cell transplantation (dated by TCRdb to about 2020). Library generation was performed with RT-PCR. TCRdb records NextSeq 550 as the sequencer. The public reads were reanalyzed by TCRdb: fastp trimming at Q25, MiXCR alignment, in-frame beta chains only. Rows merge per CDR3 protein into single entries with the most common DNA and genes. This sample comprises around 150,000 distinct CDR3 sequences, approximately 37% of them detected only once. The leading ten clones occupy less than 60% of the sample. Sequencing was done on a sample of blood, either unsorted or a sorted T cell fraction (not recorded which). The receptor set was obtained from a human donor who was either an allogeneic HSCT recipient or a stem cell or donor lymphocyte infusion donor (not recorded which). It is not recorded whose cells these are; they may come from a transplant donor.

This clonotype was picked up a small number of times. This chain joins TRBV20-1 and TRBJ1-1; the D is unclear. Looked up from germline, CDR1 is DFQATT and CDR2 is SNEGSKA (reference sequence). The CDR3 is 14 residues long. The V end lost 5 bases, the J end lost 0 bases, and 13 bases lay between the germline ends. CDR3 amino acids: CSAASLWMNTEAFF. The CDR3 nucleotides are TGCAGTGCTGCGTCATTGTGGATGAACACTGAAGCTTTCTTT.

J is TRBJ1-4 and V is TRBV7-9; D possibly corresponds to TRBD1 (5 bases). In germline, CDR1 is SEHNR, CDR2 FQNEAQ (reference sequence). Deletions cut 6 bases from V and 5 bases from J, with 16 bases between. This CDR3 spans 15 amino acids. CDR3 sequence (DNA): TGTGCCAGCAGACCTCCCGGGGGTGGGAATGAAAAACTGTTTTTT. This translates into CASRPPGGGNEKLFF.

CDR3 amino acids: CASDLSGYGYTF. In nucleotides, the CDR3 is TGTGCCAGCGACCTTTCGGGCTATGGCTACACCTTC. The chain has TRBV12-3 or TRBV12-4 and TRBJ1-2; D is unresolved. The CDR3 is made up of 12 amino acids. With 8 bases removed from V and 4 bases from J, the gap between germline ends came to 11 bases.

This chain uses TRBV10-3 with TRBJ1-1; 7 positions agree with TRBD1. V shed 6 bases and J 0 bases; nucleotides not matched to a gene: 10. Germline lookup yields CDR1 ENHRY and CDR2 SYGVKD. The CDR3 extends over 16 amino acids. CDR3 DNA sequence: TGTGCCATCAGCCCAGACCGGGACAGCATGAACACTGAAGCTTTCTTT. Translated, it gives CAISPDRDSMNTEAFF.

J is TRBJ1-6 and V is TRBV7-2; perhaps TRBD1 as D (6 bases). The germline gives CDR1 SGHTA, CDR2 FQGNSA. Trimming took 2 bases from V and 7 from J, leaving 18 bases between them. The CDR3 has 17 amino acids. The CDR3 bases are TGTGCCAGCAGCTTAAGGGGCCAGGGGAGTGGGAATTCACCCCTCCACTTT. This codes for CASSLRGQGSGNSPLHF. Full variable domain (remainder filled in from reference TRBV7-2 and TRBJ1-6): GAGVSQSPSNKVTEKGKDVELRCDPISGHTALYWYRQSLGQGLEFLIYFQGNSAPDKSGLPSDRFSAERTGGSVSTLTIQRTQQEDSAVYLCASSLRGQGSGNSPLHFGNGTRLTVT.

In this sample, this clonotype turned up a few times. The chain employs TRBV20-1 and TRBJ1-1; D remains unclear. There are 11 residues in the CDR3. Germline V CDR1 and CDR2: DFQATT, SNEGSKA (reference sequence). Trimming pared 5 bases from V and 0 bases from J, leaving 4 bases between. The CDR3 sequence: CSAPLNTEAFF. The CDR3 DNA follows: TGCAGTGCTCCCCTGAACACTGAAGCTTTCTTT.

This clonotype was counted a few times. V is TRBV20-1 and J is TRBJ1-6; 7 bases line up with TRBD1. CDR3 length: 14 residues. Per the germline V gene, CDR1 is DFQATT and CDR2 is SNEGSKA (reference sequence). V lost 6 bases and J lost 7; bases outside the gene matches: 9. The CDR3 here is CSASPGTANSPLHF. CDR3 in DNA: TGCAGTGCGAGTCCCGGGACAGCGAATTCACCCCTCCACTTT.

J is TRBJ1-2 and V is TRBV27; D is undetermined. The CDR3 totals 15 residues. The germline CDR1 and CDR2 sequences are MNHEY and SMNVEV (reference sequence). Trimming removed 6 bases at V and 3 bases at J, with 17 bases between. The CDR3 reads CASRLTGGEDYGYTF. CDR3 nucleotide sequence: TGTGCCAGCAGGTTAACGGGAGGCGAGGACTATGGCTACACCTTC.

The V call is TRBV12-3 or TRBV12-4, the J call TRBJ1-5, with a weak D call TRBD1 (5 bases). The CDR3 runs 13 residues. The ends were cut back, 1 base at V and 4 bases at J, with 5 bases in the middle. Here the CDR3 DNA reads TGTGCCAGCAGTTTAGGACAGAATCAGCCCCAGCATTTT. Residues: CASSLGQNQPQHF.

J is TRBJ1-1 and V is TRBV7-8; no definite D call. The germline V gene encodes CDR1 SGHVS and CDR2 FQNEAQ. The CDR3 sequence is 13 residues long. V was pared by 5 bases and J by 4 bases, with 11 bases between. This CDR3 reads CASSGLLSTEAFF. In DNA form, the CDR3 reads TGTGCCAGCAGCGGTCTCTTGAGCACTGAAGCTTTCTTT.

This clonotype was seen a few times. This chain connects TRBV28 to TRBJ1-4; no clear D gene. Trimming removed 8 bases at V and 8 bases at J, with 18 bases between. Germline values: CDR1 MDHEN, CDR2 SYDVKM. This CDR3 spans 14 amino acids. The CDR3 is CASSPQTLGEKLFF. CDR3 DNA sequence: TGTGCCAGCTCCCCGCAGACTCTAGGAGAAAAACTGTTTTTT.

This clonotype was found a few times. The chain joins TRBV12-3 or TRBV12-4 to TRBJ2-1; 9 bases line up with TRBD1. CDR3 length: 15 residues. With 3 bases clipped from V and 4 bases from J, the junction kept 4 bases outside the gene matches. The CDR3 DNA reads TGTGCCAGCAGTTTGAGACAGGGGGTTTACAATGAGCAGTTCTTC. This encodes CASSLRQGVYNEQFF.

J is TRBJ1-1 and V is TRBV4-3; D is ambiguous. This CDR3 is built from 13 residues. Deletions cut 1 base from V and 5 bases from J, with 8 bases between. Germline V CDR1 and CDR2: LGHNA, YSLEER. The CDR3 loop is CASSQVEMTEAFF. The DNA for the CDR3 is TGCGCCAGCAGCCAAGTCGAGATGACTGAAGCTTTCTTT.

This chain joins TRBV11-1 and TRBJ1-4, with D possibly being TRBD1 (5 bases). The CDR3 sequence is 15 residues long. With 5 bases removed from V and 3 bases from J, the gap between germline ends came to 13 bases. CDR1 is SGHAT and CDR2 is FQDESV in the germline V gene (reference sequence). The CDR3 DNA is TGTGCCAGCAGCGTCTATGGGGCAGCTAATGAAAAACTGTTTTTT. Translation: CASSVYGAANEKLFF. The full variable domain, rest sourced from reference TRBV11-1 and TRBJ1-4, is EAEVAQSPRYKITEKSQAVAFWCDPISGHATLYWYRQILGQGPELLVQFQDESVVDDSQLPKDRFSAERLKGVDSTLKIQPAELGDSAMYLCASSVYGAANEKLFFGSGTQLSVL.

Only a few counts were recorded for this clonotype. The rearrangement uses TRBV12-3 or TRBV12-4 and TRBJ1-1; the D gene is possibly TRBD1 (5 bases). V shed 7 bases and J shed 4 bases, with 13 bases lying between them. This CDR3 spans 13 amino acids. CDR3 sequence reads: CASNWGRATEAFF. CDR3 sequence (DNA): TGTGCCAGCAATTGGGGCAGGGCCACTGAAGCTTTCTTT.

The CDR3 DNA sequence: TGTGCCACCACGAGTGGACACTCCTACAATGAGCAGTTCTTC. Residues: CATTSGHSYNEQFF. The genes are TRBV24-1 and TRBJ2-1; the D gene is possibly TRBD1 (5 bases). V was clipped by 8 bases and J by 0 bases, with 10 bases between them. The germline gives CDR1 KGHDR, CDR2 SFDVKD. The CDR3 totals 14 residues.

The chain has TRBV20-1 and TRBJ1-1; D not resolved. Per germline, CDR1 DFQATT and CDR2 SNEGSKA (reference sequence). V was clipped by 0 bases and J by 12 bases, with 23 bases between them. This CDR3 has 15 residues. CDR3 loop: CSARDLRADWVVTFF. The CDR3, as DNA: TGCAGTGCTAGAGATCTAAGGGCCGACTGGGTGGTAACTTTCTTT.

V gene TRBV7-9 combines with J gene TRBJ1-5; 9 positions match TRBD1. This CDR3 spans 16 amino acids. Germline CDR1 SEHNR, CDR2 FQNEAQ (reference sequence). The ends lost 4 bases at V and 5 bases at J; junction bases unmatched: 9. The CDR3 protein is CASSYWTGVFDQPQHF. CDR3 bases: TGTGCCAGCAGCTATTGGACAGGGGTGTTCGATCAGCCCCAGCATTTT.

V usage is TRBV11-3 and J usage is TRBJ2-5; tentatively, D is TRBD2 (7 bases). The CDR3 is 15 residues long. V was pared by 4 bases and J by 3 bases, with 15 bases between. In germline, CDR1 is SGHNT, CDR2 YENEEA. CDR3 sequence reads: CASSWGGRGEETQYF. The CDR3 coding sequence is TGTGCCAGCAGCTGGGGGGGGCGCGGAGAAGAGACCCAGTACTTC.

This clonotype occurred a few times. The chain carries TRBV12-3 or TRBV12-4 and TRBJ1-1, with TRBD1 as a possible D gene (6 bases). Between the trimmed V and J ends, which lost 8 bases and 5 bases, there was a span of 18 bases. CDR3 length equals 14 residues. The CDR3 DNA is TGTGCCAGCGCCTTGGTGGGGGCGGGGACTGAAGCTTTCTTT. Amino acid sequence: CASALVGAGTEAFF.

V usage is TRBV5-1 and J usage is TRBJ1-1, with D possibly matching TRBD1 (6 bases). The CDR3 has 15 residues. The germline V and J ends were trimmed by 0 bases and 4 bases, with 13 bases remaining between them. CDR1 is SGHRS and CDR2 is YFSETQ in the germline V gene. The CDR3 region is CASSLATGIGTEAFF. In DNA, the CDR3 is TGCGCCAGCAGCTTGGCTACAGGGATAGGCACTGAAGCTTTCTTT.

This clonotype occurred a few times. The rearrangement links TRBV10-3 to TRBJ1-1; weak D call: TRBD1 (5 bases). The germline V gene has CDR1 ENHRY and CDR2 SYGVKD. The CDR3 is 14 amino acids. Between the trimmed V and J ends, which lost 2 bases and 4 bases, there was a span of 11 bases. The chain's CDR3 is CAISEQGEGTEAFF. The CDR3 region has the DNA TGTGCCATCAGTGAGCAGGGCGAAGGCACTGAAGCTTTCTTT.

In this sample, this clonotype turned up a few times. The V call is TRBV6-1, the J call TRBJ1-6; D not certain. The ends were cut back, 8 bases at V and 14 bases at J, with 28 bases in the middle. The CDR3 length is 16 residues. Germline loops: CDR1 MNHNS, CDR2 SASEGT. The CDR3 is CASLSGRAGDKISLHF. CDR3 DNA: TGTGCCAGCCTCAGCGGGAGGGCCGGAGATAAGATCTCCCTCCACTTT.

This chain's CDR3 is CSVETGKATETQYF. The CDR3 bases are TGCAGCGTTGAGACAGGCAAGGCCACGGAGACCCAGTACTTC. This chain connects TRBV29-1 to TRBJ2-5, with D perhaps matching TRBD1 (6 bases). Germline-derived CDR1 and CDR2 are SQVTM and ANQGSEA. V lost 3 bases to trimming and J lost 5 bases, with 16 bases between them. The CDR3 runs to 14 residues.

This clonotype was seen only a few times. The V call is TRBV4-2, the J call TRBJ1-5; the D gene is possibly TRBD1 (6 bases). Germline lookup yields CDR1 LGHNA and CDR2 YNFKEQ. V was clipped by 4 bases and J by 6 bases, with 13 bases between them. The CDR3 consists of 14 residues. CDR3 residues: CASSRPGQSQPQHF. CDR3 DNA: TGTGCCAGCAGCCGACCGGGACAAAGTCAGCCCCAGCATTTT.

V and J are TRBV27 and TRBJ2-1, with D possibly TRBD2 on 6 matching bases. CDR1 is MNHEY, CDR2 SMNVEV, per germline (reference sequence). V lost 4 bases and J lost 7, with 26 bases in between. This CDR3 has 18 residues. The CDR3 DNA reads TGTGCCAGCAGTTATAATTACCGACAGCTAACGGGGGATAATGAGCAGTTCTTC. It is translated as CASSYNYRQLTGDNEQFF.

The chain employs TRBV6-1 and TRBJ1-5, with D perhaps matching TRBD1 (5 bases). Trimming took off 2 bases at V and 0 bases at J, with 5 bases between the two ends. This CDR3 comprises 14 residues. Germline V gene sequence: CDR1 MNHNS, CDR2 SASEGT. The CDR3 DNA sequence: TGTGCCAGCAGTGAACAGGGTAGCAATCAGCCCCAGCATTTT. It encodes CASSEQGSNQPQHF.

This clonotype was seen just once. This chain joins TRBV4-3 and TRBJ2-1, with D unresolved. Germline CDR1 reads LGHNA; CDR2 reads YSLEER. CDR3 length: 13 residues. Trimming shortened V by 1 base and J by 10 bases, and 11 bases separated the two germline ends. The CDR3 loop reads CASSQVVVAEQFF. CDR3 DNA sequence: TGCGCCAGCAGCCAAGTGGTAGTGGCCGAGCAGTTCTTC.

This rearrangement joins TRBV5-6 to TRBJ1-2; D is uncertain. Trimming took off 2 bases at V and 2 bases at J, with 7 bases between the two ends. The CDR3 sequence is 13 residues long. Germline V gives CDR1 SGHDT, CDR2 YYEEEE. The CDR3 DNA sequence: TGTGCCAGCAGCTTCCAGGAAAACTATGGCTACACCTTC. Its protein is CASSFQENYGYTF.

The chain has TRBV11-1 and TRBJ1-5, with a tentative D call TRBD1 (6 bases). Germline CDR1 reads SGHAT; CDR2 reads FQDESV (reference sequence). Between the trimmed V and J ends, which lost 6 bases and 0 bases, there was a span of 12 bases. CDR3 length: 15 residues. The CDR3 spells CASSPGQNSNQPQHF. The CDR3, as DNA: TGTGCCAGCAGTCCCGGACAGAATAGCAATCAGCCCCAGCATTTT.

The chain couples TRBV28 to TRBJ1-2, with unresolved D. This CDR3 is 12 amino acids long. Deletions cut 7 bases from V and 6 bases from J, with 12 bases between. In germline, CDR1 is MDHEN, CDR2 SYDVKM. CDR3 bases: TGTGCCAGCACTTCCGTGGAGGATGGCTACACCTTC. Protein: CASTSVEDGYTF.

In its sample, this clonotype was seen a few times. The CDR3 region is CASSQGTLAPEQFF. CDR3 sequence (DNA): TGTGCCAGCAGCCAAGGGACACTAGCACCTGAGCAGTTCTTC. The chain employs TRBV3-1 and TRBJ2-1; D is possibly TRBD2 (6 bases). The germline V gene encodes CDR1 LGHDT and CDR2 YNNKEL (reference sequence). Trimming left V 1 base short and J 9 bases short, with 13 bases between. The CDR3 is 14 amino acids.